This T cell receptor (beta chain) was sequenced in a study of PD-1 blockade in classical Hodgkin lymphoma. Study-level results: A reduction in baseline TCR diversity was reportedly seen in newly diagnosed patients relative to healthy donors. Only CD4+ TCR diversity, not CD8+, had risen significantly by C4D1.

The germline gives CDR1 LGHNA, CDR2 YNFKEQ. J was trimmed by 7 bases and V by 5 bases; bases with no gene match: 7. CDR3 length equals 14 residues. Data came from immunoSEQ multiplex PCR; TCRdb stores just in-frame clones and leaves some out. This sample carries 5,500 to 7,000 clones, 60% to 80% of them seen once, and the ten largest clones take more than 30%. With respect to this clone: Antigen specificity is unknown.

With no exception, relapse followed autologous stem cell transplantation in all patients, and brentuximab vedotin exposure varied. Patients' outcomes at their best amounted to complete response, partial response or progressive disease. The sequencing used peripheral blood mononuclear cells (PBMCs), collected at baseline. V is TRBV4-2 and J is TRBJ1-5; 8 bases fit TRBD1. The source of this sequence is a human donor with classical Hodgkin lymphoma. DNA of the CDR3: TGTGCCAGCAGCTTCGGACAGGGAGGACAGCCCCAGCATTTT. Translation gives CASSFGQGGQPQHF.